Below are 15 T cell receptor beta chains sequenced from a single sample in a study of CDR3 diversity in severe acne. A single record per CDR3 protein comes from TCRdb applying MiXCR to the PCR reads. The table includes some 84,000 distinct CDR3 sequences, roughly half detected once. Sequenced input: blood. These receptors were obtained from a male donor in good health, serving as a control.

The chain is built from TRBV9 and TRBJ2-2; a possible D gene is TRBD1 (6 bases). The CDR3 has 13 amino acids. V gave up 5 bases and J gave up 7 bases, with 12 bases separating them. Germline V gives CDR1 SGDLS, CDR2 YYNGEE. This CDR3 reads CASSPGVVGELFF. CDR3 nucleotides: TGTGCCAGCAGTCCAGGGGTCGTCGGGGAGCTGTTTTTT.

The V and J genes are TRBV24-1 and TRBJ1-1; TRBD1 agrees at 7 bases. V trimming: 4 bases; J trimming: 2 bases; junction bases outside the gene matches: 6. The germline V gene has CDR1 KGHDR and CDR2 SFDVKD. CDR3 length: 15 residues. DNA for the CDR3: TGTGCCACCAGTGAATCCGGGACAGCTAACACTGAAGCTTTCTTT. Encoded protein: CATSESGTANTEAFF.

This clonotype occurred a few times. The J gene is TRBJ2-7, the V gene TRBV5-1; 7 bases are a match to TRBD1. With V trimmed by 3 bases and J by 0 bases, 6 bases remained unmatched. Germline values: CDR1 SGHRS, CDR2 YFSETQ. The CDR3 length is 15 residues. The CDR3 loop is CASSSTGLNSYEQYF. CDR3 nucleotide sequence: TGCGCCAGCAGCTCGACAGGGCTAAACTCCTACGAGCAGTACTTC.

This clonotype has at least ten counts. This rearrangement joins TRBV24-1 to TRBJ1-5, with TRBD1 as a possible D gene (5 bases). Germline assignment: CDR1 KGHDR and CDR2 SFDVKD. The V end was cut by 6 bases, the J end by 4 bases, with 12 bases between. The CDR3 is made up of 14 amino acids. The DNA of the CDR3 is TGTGCCACCAGTCTGTCAGGGTGGAATCAGCCCCAGCATTTT. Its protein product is CATSLSGWNQPQHF.

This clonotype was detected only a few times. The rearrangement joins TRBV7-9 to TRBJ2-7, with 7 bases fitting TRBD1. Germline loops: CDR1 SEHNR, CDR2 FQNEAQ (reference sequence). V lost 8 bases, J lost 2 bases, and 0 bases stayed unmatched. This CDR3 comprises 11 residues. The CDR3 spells CASGQAYEQYF. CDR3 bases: TGTGCCAGCGGACAGGCCTACGAGCAGTACTTC. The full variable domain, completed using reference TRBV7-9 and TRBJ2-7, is DTGVSQNPRHKITKRGQNVTFRCDPISEHNRLYWYRQTLGQGPEFLTYFQNEAQLEKSRLLSDRFSAERPKGSFSTLEIQRTEQGDSAMYLCASGQAYEQYFGPGTRLTVT.

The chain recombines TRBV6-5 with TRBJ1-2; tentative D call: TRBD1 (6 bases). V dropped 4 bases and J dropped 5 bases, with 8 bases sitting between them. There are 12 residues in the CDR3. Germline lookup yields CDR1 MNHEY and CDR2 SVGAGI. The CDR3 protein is CASSWTAYGYTF. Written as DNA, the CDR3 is TGTGCCAGCAGTTGGACAGCGTATGGCTACACCTTC.

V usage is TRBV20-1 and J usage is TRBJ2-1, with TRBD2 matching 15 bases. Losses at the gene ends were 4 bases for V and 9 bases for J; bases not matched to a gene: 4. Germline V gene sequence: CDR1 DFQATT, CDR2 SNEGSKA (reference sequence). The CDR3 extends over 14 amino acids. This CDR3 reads CSANGLAGGVEQFF. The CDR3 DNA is TGCAGTGCTAATGGACTAGCGGGGGGGGTTGAGCAGTTCTTC.

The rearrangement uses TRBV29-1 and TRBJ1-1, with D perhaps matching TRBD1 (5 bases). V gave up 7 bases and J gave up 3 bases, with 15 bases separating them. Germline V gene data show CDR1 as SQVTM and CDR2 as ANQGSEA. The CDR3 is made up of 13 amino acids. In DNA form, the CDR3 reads TGCAGCGGCAAACAGGTTCTCGACACTGAAGCTTTCTTT. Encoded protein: CSGKQVLDTEAFF.

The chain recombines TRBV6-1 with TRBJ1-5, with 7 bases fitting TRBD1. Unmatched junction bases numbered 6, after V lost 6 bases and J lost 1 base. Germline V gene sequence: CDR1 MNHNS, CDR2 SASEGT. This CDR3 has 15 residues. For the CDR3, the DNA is TGTGCCAGCAGCCGGACAGGAGGGAGCAATCAGCCCCAGCATTTT. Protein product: CASSRTGGSNQPQHF.

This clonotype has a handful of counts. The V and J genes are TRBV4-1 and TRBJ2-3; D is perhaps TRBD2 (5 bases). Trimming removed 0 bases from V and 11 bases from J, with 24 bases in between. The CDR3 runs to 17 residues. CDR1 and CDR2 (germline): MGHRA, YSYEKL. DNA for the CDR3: TGCGCCAGCAGCCAAGATCGGGCTCGAGGGAACTACAATGAGCAGTATTTT. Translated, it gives CASSQDRARGNYNEQYF.

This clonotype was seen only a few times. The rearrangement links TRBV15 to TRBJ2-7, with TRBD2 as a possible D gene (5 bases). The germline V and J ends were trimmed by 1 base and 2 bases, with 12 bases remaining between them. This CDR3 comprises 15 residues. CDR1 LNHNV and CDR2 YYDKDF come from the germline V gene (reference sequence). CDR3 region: CATSRGGLDAYEQYF. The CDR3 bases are TGTGCCACCAGCAGAGGCGGACTGGACGCCTACGAGCAGTACTTC. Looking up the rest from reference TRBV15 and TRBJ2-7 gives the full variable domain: DAMVIQNPRYQVTQFGKPVTLSCSQTLNHNVMYWYQQKSSQAPKLLFHYYDKDFNNEADTPDNFQSRRPNTSFCFLDIRSPGLGDTAMYLCATSRGGLDAYEQYFGPGTRLTVT.

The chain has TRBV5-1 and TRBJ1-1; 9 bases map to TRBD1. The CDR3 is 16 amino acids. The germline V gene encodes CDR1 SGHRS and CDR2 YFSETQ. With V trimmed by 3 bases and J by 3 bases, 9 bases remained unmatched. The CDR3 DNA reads TGCGCCAGCAGCTCCAAACAGGGGGCTAGGGACACTGAAGCTTTCTTT. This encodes CASSSKQGARDTEAFF.

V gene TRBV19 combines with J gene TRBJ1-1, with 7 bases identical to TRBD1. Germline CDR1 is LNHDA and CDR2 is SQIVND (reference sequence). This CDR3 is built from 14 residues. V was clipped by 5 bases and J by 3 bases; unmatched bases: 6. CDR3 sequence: CASSSQGGDTEAFF. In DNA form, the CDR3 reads TGTGCCAGTAGTTCCCAGGGGGGTGACACTGAAGCTTTCTTT.

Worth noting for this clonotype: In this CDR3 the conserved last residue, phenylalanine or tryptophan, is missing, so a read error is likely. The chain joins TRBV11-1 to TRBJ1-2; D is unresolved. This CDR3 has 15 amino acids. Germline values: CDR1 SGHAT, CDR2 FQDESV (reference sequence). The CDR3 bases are TGTGTCTGCAGCTCGGACTTCCCGAGTCACTATGGCTACACCCTC. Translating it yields CVCSSDFPSHYGYTL.

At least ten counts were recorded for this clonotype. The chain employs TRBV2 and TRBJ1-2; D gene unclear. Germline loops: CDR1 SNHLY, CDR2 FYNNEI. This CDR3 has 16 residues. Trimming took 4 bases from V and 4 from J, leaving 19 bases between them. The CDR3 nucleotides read TGTGCCAGCAGTGGTTCAGGCGCCCGGGTCGGCTATGGCTACACCTTC. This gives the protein CASSGSGARVGYGYTF.